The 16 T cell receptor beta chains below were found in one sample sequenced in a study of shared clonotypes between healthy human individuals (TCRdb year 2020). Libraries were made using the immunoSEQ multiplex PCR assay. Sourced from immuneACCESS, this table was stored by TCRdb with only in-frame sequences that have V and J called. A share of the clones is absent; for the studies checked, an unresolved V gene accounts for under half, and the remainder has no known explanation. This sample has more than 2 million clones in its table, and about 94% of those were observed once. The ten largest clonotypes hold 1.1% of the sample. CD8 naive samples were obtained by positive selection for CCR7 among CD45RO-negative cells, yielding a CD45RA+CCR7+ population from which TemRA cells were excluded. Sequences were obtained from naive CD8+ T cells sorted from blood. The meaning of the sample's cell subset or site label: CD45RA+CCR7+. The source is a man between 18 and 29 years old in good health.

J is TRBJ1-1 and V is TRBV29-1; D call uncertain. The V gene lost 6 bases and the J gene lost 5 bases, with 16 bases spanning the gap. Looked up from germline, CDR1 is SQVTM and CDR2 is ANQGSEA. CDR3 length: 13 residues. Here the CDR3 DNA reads TGCAGCGTCCTGACCCGGGTAGAGACTGAAGCTTTCTTT. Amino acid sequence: CSVLTRVETEAFF.

The CDR3 sequence: CASSRRGQGAETQYF. For the CDR3, the DNA is TGTGCCAGCAGCCGGAGGGGACAGGGGGCTGAGACCCAGTACTTC. This chain connects TRBV7-2 to TRBJ2-5, with TRBD1 matching 12 bases. The junction had 6 bases not matched to a gene; V was cut back by 5 bases and J by 5 bases. CDR3 length equals 15 residues. Per germline, CDR1 SGHTA and CDR2 FQGNSA.

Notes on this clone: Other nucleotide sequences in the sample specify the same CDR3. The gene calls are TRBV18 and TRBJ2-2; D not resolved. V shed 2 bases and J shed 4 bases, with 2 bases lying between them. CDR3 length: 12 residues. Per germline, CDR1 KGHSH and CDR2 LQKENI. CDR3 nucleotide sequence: TGTGCCAGCTCACCAGGCACCGGGGAGCTGTTTTTT. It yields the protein CASSPGTGELFF.

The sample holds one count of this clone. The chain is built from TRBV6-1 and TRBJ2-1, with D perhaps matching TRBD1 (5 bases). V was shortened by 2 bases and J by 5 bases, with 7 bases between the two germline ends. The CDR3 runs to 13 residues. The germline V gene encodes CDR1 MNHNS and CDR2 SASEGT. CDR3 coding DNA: TGTGCCAGCAGTGAAACAGGAAACAATGAGCAGTTCTTC. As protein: CASSETGNNEQFF.

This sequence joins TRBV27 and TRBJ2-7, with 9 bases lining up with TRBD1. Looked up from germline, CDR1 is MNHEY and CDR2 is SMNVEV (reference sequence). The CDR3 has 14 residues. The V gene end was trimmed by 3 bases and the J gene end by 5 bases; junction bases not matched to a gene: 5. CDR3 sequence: CASSLGTGWNEQYF. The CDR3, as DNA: TGTGCCAGCAGTTTGGGGACAGGGTGGAACGAGCAGTACTTC.

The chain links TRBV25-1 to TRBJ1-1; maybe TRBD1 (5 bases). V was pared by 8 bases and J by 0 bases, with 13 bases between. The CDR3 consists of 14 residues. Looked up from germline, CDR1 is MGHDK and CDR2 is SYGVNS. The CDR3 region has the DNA TGTGCCAGCTGGGGGGAGTTCATGAACACTGAAGCTTTCTTT. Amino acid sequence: CASWGEFMNTEAFF.

The DNA of the CDR3 is TGTGCCAGCAGTGATTGGGGACAGGGTATATACGAGCAGTACTTC. Translation: CASSDWGQGIYEQYF. The chain has TRBV6-1 and TRBJ2-7, with 9 positions matching TRBD1. V was clipped by 3 bases and J by 4 bases; unmatched bases: 7. The CDR3 is 15 amino acids. The germline gives CDR1 MNHNS, CDR2 SASEGT.

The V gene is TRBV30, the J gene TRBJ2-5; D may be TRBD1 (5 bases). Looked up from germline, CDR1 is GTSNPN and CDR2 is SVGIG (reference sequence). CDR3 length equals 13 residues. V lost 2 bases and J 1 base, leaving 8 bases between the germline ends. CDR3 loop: CAWSQGTQETQYF. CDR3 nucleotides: TGTGCCTGGAGTCAGGGAACCCAAGAGACCCAGTACTTC.

The CDR3 sequence: CASSSGSGSSYNEQFF. CDR3 nucleotides: TGTGCCAGCAGCTCCGGATCAGGTAGCTCCTACAATGAGCAGTTCTTC. V gene TRBV13 combines with J gene TRBJ2-1; D is unresolved. V lost 4 bases and J lost 0, with 13 bases in between. Germline CDR1 reads PRHDT; CDR2 reads FYEKMQ (reference sequence). The CDR3 consists of 16 residues.

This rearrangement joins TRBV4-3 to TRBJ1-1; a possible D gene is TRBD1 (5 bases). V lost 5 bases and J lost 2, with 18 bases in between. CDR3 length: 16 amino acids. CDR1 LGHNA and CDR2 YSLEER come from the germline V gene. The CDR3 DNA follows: TGCGCCAGCAGCGTTTACGCAACAGGACCTAACACTGAAGCTTTCTTT. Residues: CASSVYATGPNTEAFF.

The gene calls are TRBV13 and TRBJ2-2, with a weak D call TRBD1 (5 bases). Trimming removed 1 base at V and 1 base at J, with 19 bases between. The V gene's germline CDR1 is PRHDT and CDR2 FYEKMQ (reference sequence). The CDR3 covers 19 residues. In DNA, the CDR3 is TGTGCCAGCAGCTTAGCCCACCTAACACAGGCCCTGAACACCGGGGAGCTGTTTTTT. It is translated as CASSLAHLTQALNTGELFF.

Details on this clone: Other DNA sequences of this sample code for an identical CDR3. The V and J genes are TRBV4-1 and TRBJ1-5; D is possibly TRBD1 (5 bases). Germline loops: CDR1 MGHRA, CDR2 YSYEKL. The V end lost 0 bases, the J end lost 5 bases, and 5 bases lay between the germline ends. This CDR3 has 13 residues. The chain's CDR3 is CASSQEGDQPQHF. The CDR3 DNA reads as TGCGCCAGCAGCCAAGAGGGGGATCAGCCCCAGCATTTT.

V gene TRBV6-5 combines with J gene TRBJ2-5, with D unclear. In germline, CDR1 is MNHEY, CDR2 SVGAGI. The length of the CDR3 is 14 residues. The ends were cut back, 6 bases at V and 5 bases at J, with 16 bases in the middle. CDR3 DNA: TGTGCCAGCAGGGGTGTCCGCCATTGGGAGACCCAGTACTTC. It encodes CASRGVRHWETQYF.

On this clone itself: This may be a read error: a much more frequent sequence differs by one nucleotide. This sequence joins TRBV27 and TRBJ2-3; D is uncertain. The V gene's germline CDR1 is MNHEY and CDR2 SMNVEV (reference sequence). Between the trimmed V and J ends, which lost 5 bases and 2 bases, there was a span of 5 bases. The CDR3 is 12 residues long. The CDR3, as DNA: TGTGCCAGCAGTCTCCTCACAGATACGCAGTATTTT. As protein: CASSLLTDTQYF.

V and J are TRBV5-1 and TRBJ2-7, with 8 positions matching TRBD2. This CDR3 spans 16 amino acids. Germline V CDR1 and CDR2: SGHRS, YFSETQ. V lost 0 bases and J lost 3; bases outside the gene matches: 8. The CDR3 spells CASSLEPSGRFYEQYF. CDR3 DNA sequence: TGCGCCAGCAGCTTGGAACCTAGCGGGCGTTTCTACGAGCAGTACTTC. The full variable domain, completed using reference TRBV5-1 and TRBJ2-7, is KAGVTQTPRYLIKTRGQQVTLSCSPISGHRSVSWYQQTPGQGLQFLFEYFSETQRNKGNFPGRFSGRQFSNSRSEMNVSTLELGDSALYLCASSLEPSGRFYEQYFGPGTRLTVT.

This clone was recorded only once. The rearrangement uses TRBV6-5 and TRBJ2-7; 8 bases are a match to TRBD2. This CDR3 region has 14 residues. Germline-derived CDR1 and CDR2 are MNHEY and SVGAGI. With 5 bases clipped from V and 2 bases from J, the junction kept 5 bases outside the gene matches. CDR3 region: CASSAGGGPYEQYF. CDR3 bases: TGTGCCAGCAGTGCGGGAGGAGGGCCCTACGAGCAGTACTTC.